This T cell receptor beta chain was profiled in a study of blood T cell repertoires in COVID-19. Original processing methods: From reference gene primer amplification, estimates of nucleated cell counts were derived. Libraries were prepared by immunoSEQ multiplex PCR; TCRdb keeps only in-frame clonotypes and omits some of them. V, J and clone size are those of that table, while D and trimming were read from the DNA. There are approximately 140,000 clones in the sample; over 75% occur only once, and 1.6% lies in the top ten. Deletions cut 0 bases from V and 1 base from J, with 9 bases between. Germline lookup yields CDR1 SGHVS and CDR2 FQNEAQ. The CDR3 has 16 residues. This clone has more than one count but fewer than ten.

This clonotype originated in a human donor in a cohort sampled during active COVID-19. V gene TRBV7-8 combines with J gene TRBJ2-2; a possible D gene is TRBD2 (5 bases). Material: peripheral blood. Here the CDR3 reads CASSLAGSGNTGELFF. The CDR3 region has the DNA TGTGCCAGCAGCTTAGCGGGGAGCGGGAACACCGGGGAGCTGTTTTTT.